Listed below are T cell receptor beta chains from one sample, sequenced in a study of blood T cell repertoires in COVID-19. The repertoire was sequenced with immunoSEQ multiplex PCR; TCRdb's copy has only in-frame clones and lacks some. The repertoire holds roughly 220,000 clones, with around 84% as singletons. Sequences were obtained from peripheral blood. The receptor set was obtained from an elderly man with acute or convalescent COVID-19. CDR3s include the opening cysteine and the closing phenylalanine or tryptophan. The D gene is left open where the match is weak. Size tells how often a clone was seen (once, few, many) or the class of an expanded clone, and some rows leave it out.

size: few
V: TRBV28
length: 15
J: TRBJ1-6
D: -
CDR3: CASNPVWADNSPLHF
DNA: TGTGCCAGCAATCCGGTATGGGCAGATAATTCACCCCTCCACTTT

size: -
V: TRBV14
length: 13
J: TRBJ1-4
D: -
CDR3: CASSRDLSEKLFF
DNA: TGTGCCAGCAGCCGGGACTTATCTGAAAAACTGTTTTTT

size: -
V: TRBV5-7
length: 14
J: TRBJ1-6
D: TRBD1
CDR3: CASSVGQPNSPLHF
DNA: TGTGCCAGCAGCGTGGGACAGCCAAATTCACCCCTCCACTTT

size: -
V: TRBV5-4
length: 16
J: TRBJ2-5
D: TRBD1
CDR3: CASSSRQGVSQETQYF
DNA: TGTGCCAGCAGCTCCCGCCAGGGGGTATCACAAGAGACCCAGTACTTC

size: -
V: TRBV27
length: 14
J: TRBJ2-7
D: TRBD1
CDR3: CASSRGQGTYEQYF
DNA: TGTGCCAGCAGTCGCGGACAGGGAACCTACGAGCAGTACTTC

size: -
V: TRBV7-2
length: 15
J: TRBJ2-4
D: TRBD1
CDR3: CASSHPGQGQNIQYF
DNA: TGTGCCAGCAGCCATCCGGGACAGGGGCAAAACATTCAGTACTTC

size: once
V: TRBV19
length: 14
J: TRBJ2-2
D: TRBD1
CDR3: CASSRQGAPGELFF
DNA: TGTGCCAGTAGTAGACAGGGGGCGCCCGGGGAGCTGTTTTTT

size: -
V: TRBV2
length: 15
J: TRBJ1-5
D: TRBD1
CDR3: CASSKGQGFNQPQHF
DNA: TGTGCCAGCAGTAAAGGACAGGGCTTTAATCAGCCCCAGCATTTT

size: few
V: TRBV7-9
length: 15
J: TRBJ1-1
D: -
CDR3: CASSLGWAGGTEAFF
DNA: TGTGCCAGCAGCTTAGGATGGGCGGGGGGCACTGAAGCTTTCTTT

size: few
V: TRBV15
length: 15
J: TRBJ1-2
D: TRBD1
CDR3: CATSSRQGARYGYTF
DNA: TGTGCCACCAGCAGCCGACAGGGGGCGCGCTATGGCTACACCTTC

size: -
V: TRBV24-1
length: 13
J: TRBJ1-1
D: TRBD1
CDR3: CATRGQVDTEAFF
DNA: TGTGCCACCAGGGGACAGGTCGACACTGAAGCTTTCTTT

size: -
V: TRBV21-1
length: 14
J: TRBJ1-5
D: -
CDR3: CASSRRRVNQPQHF
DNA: TGTGCCAGCAGCAGGAGACGGGTGAATCAGCCCCAGCATTTT

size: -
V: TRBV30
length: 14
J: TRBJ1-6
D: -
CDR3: CAWSVLQTNSPLHF
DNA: TGTGCCTGGAGTGTTTTACAGACTAATTCACCCCTCCACTTT

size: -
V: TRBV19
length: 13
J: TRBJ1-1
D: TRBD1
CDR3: CASSINRGTEAFF
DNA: TGTGCCAGTAGTATCAACAGGGGAACTGAAGCTTTCTTT

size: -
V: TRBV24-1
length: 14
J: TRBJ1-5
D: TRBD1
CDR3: CATSGQGLDQPQHF
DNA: TGTGCCACCAGTGGACAGGGGTTGGATCAGCCCCAGCATTTT

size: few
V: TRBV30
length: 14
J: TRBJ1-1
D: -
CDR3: CAWSVRRGNTEAFF
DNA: TGTGCCTGGAGTGTACGAAGGGGGAACACTGAAGCTTTCTTT

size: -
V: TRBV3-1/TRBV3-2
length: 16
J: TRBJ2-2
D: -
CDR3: CASSPGHRVNTGELFF
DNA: TGTGCCAGCAGCCCAGGACATAGGGTGAACACCGGGGAGCTGTTTTTT

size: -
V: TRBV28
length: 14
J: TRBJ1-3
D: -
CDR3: CASRSRGGGNTIYF
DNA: TGTGCCAGCCGTTCAAGAGGGGGTGGAAACACCATATATTTT

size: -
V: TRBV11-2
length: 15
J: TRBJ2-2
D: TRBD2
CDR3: CASSRLASVTGELFF
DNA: TGTGCCAGCAGCCGACTAGCGTCGGTCACCGGGGAGCTGTTTTTT

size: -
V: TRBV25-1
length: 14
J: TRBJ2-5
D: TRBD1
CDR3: CATQVGGPQETQYF
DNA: TGTGCCACCCAGGTAGGGGGCCCCCAAGAGACCCAGTACTTC

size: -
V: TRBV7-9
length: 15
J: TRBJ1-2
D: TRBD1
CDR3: CASSFGQGVEYGYTF
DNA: TGTGCCAGCAGCTTTGGACAGGGGGTAGAGTATGGCTACACCTTC

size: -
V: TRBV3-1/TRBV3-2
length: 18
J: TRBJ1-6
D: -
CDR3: CASSPGAVTSSYNSPLHF
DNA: TGTGCCAGCAGCCCCGGCGCGGTAACTAGCTCCTATAATTCACCCCTCCACTTT

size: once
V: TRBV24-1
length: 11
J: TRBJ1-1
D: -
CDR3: CATRNGAEAFF
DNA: TGTGCCACCAGAAACGGGGCTGAAGCTTTCTTT

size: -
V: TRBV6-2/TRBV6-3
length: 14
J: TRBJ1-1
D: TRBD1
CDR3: CASSYKDRDTEAFF
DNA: TGTGCCAGCAGTTATAAGGACAGGGACACTGAAGCTTTCTTT

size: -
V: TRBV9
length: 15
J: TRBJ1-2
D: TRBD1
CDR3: CASSARQGANYGYTF
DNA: TGTGCCAGCAGCGCAAGACAGGGGGCAAACTATGGCTACACCTTC

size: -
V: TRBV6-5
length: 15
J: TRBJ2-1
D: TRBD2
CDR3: CATTAGTSGTDEQFF
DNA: TGTGCCACTACGGCCGGGACTAGCGGGACGGATGAGCAGTTCTTC

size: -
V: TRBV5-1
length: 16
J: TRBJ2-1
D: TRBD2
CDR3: CASSGTSGSRTAEQFF
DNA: TGCGCCAGCAGCGGGACTAGCGGCTCAAGAACGGCTGAGCAGTTCTTC

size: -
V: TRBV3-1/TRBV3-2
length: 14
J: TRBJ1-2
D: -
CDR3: CASSTQGAGTGYTF
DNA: TGTGCCAGCAGCACCCAAGGGGCAGGTACCGGCTACACCTTC

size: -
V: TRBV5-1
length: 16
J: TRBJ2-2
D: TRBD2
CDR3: CASSLAVAGVNGELFF
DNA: TGCGCCAGCAGCTTGGCCGTAGCGGGAGTGAACGGGGAGCTGTTTTTT

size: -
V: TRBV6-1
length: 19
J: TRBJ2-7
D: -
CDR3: CASSEGLGVLYPSSYEQYF
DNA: TGTGCCAGCAGTGAGGGCCTAGGGGTTTTGTACCCTAGCTCCTACGAGCAGTACTTC

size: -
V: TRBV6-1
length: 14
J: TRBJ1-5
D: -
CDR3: CASSDRGGPQPQHF
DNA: TGTGCCAGCAGTGACAGGGGAGGGCCTCAGCCCCAGCATTTT

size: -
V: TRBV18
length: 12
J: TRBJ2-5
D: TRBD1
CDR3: CAIGQGPGTQYF
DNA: TGTGCCATCGGACAGGGTCCAGGGACCCAGTACTTC

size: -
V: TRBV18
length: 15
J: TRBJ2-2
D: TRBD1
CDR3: CASSPDRGLSGELFF
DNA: TGTGCCAGCTCACCAGACAGGGGATTAAGCGGGGAGCTGTTTTTT

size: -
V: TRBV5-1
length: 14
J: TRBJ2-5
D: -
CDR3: CASSLVGGQETQYF
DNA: TGCGCCAGCAGCTTGGTGGGAGGCCAGGAGACCCAGTACTTC

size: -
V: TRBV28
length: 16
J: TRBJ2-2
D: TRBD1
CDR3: CASSPPGGLVAGELFF
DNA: TGTGCCAGCAGTCCTCCAGGGGGTCTTGTCGCCGGGGAGCTGTTTTTT

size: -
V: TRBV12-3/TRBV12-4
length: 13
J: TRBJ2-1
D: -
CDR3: CASSPRPYNEQFF
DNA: TGTGCCAGCAGCCCTCGTCCCTACAATGAGCAGTTCTTC

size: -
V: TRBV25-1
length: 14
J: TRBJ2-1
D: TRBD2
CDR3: CASRQLSGSGEQFF
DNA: TGTGCCAGCAGACAGCTTAGCGGGAGCGGTGAGCAGTTCTTC

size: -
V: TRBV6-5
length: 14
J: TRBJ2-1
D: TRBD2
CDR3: CASSQRLAGVEQFF
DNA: TGTGCCAGCAGCCAGCGACTAGCGGGAGTTGAGCAGTTCTTC

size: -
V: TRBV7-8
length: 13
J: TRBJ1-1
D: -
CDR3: CASSTQGNTEAFF
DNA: TGTGCCAGCAGCACTCAGGGAAACACTGAAGCTTTCTTT

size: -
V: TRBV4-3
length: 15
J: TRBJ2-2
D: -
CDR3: CASSHRGAQVGELFF
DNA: TGCGCCAGCAGCCACCGCGGGGCGCAGGTCGGGGAGCTGTTTTTT

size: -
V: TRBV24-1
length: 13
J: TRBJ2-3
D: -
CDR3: CATSGRVTDTQYF
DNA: TGTGCCACCAGTGGCAGGGTAACAGATACGCAGTATTTT

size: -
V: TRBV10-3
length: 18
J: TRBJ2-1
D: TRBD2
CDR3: CAISESGLARSSYNEQFF
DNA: TGTGCCATCAGTGAGTCAGGACTAGCGCGATCCTCCTACAATGAGCAGTTCTTC

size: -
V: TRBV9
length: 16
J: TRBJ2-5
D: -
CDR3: CASSAGHRTDQETQYF
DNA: TGTGCCAGCAGCGCAGGTCACAGGACAGATCAAGAGACCCAGTACTTC

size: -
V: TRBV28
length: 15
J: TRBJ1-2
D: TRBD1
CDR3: CASRLGQLSNYGYTF
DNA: TGTGCCAGCCGGCTGGGACAGCTCTCGAACTATGGCTACACCTTC

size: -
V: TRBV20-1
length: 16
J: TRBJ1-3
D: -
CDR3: CSASLTGVHSGNTIYF
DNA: TGCAGTGCTAGTCTGACAGGCGTTCACTCTGGAAACACCATATATTTT

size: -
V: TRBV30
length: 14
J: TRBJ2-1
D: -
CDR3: CAWSALAVYNEQFF
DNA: TGTGCCTGGAGTGCCCTAGCAGTATACAATGAGCAGTTCTTC

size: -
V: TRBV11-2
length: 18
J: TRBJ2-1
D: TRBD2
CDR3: CASSLDRLGLAGVNEQFF
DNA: TGTGCCAGCAGCTTAGATCGTCTGGGGCTAGCGGGAGTCAATGAGCAGTTCTTC

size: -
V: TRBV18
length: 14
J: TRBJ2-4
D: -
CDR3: CASSPPGSENIQYF
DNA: TGTGCCAGCTCACCGCCAGGAAGTGAAAACATTCAGTACTTC

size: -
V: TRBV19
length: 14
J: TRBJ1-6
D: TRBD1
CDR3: CASSRGTENSPLHF
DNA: TGTGCCAGTAGTCGCGGGACAGAGAATTCACCCCTCCACTTT